This is a list of T cell receptor beta chains from one sample in a study of post-analysis software for immune sequencing data. TCRdb itself ran the PCR reads through MiXCR, one entry per CDR3 protein. This table holds hundreds of thousands of distinct CDR3 sequences, 30% found once. Sequences were obtained from blood. All receptors come from a girl under 18 with multiple sclerosis. Each CDR3 is given with its conserved first and last residue. The order of the fields is clone size, V gene, CDR3 length, D gene, J gene, CDR3 protein, CDR3 DNA. D genes are given only for firm matches. The listing skips clone size in some rows; elsewhere it reads once, few, many or a size class.

few	TRBV4-3	15	TRBD1	TRBJ2-7	CASSAGTGYSYEQYF	TGCGCCAGCAGCGCCGGGACAGGGTACTCCTACGAGCAGTACTTC
.	TRBV6-6	16	.	TRBJ1-2	CASSYEGGTGFYGYTF	TGTGCCAGCAGTTATGAAGGGGGTACAGGGTTCTATGGCTACACCTTC
.	TRBV4-1	16	.	TRBJ2-2	CASSEPDRGVTGELFF	TGCGCCAGCAGTGAGCCCGACAGAGGGGTCACCGGGGAGCTGTTTTTT
.	TRBV20-1	12	.	TRBJ2-5	CSAKGPPETQYF	TGCAGTGCTAAAGGACCCCCAGAGACCCAGTACTTC
.	TRBV6-5	11	.	TRBJ1-1	CASSGQLGAFF	TGTGCCAGCAGCGGACAGCTAGGAGCTTTCTTT
.	TRBV20-1	16	TRBD2	TRBJ2-3	CSARLAGGQGTDTQYF	TGCAGTGCTAGACTAGCGGGAGGGCAGGGCACAGATACGCAGTATTTT
.	TRBV2	12	.	TRBJ2-7	CASSERGAEQYF	TGTGCCAGCAGTGAGCGAGGGGCCGAGCAGTACTTC
.	TRBV27	16	TRBD1	TRBJ1-2	CASSFARDRGLYGYTF	TGTGCCAGCAGTTTTGCCCGGGACAGGGGGCTCTATGGCTACACCTTC
.	TRBV28	15	TRBD1	TRBJ1-2	CASSWASGQDYGYTF	TGTGCCAGCAGTTGGGCATCGGGACAGGACTATGGCTACACCTTC
few	TRBV2	16	.	TRBJ2-3	CASSSKIGLLRDTQYF	TGTGCCAGCAGTTCTAAAATTGGTCTCTTGCGGGATACGCAGTATTTT
few	TRBV12-5	15	.	TRBJ2-1	CASGFGVAAYNEQFF	TGTGCTAGTGGTTTTGGGGTAGCGGCCTACAATGAGCAGTTCTTC
few	TRBV28	13	TRBD2	TRBJ2-4	CASTLAGDNIQYF	TGTGCCAGCACCCTAGCGGGAGATAACATTCAGTACTTC
few	TRBV6-2/TRBV6-3	14	TRBD1	TRBJ2-1	CASSYRTGGGEQFF	TGTGCCAGCAGTTACCGGACAGGTGGCGGGGAGCAGTTCTTC
many	TRBV20-1	12	TRBD2	TRBJ2-1	CRPLGLAGEQFF	TGCAGGCCCCTTGGACTAGCGGGCGAGCAGTTCTTC
.	TRBV20-1	16	TRBD2	TRBJ2-7	CSARWTSGSQPYEQYF	TGCAGTGCTAGGTGGACTAGCGGGTCCCAACCCTACGAGCAGTACTTC
.	TRBV20-1	12	.	TRBJ2-5	CSAWDKQETQYF	TGCAGTGCTTGGGACAAGCAAGAGACCCAGTACTTC